This TCR beta chain was profiled in a study of lymphopenia after photon versus proton radiotherapy. Study conclusions and caveats: After the lymphocyte nadir, photon-treated repertoires showed oligoclonal expansion, especially of CD8+ Temra cells. Proton therapy kept repertoires fairly stable, unlike photons, which gained effector/memory cells. Survival link was tested only in deceased patients; proton benefit remains a possibility. Larger post-nadir TCR diversity loss correlated inversely with survival in deceased patients.

Per germline, CDR1 SGHRS and CDR2 YFSETQ. The CDR3 contains 13 residues. Trimming removed 2 bases at V and 2 bases at J, with 8 bases between. TCRdb keeps only in-frame clones here, not all; method: immunoSEQ multiplex PCR. The sample includes some 20,000 clones, around nine tenths seen only once; the top ten take 10%. Concerning this clone itself: Its antigen is unknown.

The clonotype originates from a man between 65 and 85 years old with pancreatic cancer. The material sequenced was peripheral blood, taken from a patient treated with proton-based radiotherapy. This chain links TRBV5-1 with TRBJ2-7; perhaps TRBD2 as D (5 bases). The CDR3 loop is CASSFDGTYEQYF. The CDR3 region has the DNA TGCGCCAGCAGCTTTGACGGGACCTACGAGCAGTACTTC.